These 30 T cell receptor beta chains were all obtained from the same sample, sequenced in a study of blood T cells in healthy people across ages. Primers used in a second PCR of about 7 to 11 cycles were a sample-barcoded 5' primer and a J-beta primer mix. TCRdb independently ran MiXCR on the 5' RACE reads; one entry per CDR3 protein. The sample includes about 680,000 distinct CDR3 sequences, 49% of them seen just once. Sequencing was done on a sample of blood. The source is an older woman in good health.

The chain has TRBV27 and TRBJ1-1; D remains unclear. Germline V CDR1 and CDR2: MNHEY, SMNVEV (reference sequence). V lost 2 bases and J lost 0, with 7 bases in between. The length of the CDR3 is 14 residues. CDR3 protein: CASSLALMNTEAFF. The CDR3 DNA sequence: TGTGCCAGCAGTTTAGCACTAATGAACACTGAAGCTTTCTTT.

This chain uses TRBV7-9 with TRBJ2-1, with D unclear. Germline V CDR1 and CDR2: SEHNR, FQNEAQ (reference sequence). The CDR3 spans 13 residues. The V end lost 1 base, the J end lost 5 bases, and 6 bases lay between the germline ends. The CDR3 sequence: CASSLGVHNEQFF. In DNA, the CDR3 is TGTGCCAGCAGCTTAGGGGTGCACAATGAGCAGTTCTTC.

The chain carries TRBV20-1 and TRBJ2-5; TRBD2 matches 9 bases. The trim removed 6 bases at V and 11 bases at J, leaving 16 bases unmatched. The CDR3 totals 14 residues. Germline CDR1 and CDR2: DFQATT and SNEGSKA (reference sequence). CDR3 loop: CSARISGSYNEQYF. Here the CDR3 DNA reads TGCAGTGCCAGGATTAGCGGGAGCTACAATGAGCAGTACTTC.

This clonotype was picked up many times. This chain links TRBV6-6 with TRBJ2-5; D gene unclear. Trimming stripped 6 bases from V and 0 bases from J, with 2 bases between. The CDR3 runs 11 residues. In germline, CDR1 is MNHNY, CDR2 SVGAGI (reference sequence). The CDR3 sequence: CASSYQETQYF. The CDR3, as DNA: TGTGCCAGCAGCTACCAAGAGACCCAGTACTTC.

This clonotype was counted once. V usage is TRBV3-1 and J usage is TRBJ2-4, with 13 bases fitting TRBD2. Germline V gene lookup returns CDR1 LGHDT and CDR2 YNNKEL (reference sequence). The V and J ends lost 4 bases and 0 bases, in that order; junction bases with no gene match: 6. This CDR3 has 18 residues. The CDR3: CASSRTSGRALAKNIQYF. The CDR3 region has the DNA TGTGCCAGCAGCCGAACTAGCGGGAGGGCCCTAGCCAAAAACATTCAGTACTTC.

V and J are TRBV11-2 and TRBJ2-2, with no clear D. Germline CDR1 and CDR2: SGHAT and FQNNGV. This CDR3 has 13 residues. Trimming stripped 8 bases from V and 3 bases from J, with 10 bases between. In DNA, the CDR3 is TGTGCCAGCCCCTACCGGGACACCGGGGAGCTGTTTTTT. Its protein is CASPYRDTGELFF. The whole variable domain, filled in from reference TRBV11-2 and TRBJ2-2, reads EAGVAQSPRYKIIEKRQSVAFWCNPISGHATLYWYQQILGQGPKLLIQFQNNGVVDDSQLPKDRFSAERLKGVDSTLKIQPAKLEDSAVYLCASPYRDTGELFFGEGSRLTVL.

This chain links TRBV7-2 with TRBJ2-4, with 9 bases identical to TRBD2. This CDR3 has 14 residues. Per the germline V gene, CDR1 is SGHTA and CDR2 is FQGNSA. V was clipped by 5 bases and J by 6 bases; unmatched bases: 5. The DNA for the CDR3 is TGTGCCAGCAGCCCCTTGGGACTAGCAAACATTCAGTACTTC. Translated, it gives CASSPLGLANIQYF.

V is TRBV5-6 and J is TRBJ2-6; D may be TRBD1 (5 bases). In germline, CDR1 is SGHDT, CDR2 YYEEEE. Trimming took 4 bases from V and 0 from J, leaving 11 bases between them. The CDR3 is 16 residues long. The CDR3 sequence is CASSDLRASGANVLTF. CDR3 bases: TGTGCCAGCAGCGACCTCAGGGCCTCTGGGGCCAACGTCCTGACTTTC.

In its sample, this clonotype was seen a few times. The chain recombines TRBV27 with TRBJ2-1, with TRBD2 matching over 13 bases. The junction had 11 bases not matched to a gene; V was cut back by 7 bases and J by 8 bases. Germline assignment: CDR1 MNHEY and CDR2 SMNVEV (reference sequence). CDR3 length equals 16 residues. CDR3 amino acids: CASTPFGLAGADEQFF. CDR3 nucleotide sequence: TGTGCCAGCACCCCCTTTGGACTAGCGGGAGCGGATGAGCAGTTCTTC.

The sample holds a few counts of this clonotype. The rearrangement uses TRBV20-1 and TRBJ2-7, with 11 bases aligning to TRBD2. The V segment lost 6 bases and the J segment 2 bases; nucleotides outside the gene matches: 6. Germline assignment: CDR1 DFQATT and CDR2 SNEGSKA (reference sequence). The CDR3 has 14 residues. CDR3 DNA sequence: TGCAGTGCACACGGACTAGCGGGTCCCTACGAGCAGTACTTC. Translation: CSAHGLAGPYEQYF.

This chain links TRBV5-1 with TRBJ1-2; D is unclear. Germline V gene lookup returns CDR1 SGHRS and CDR2 YFSETQ. This CDR3 has 13 residues. V was cut by 2 bases and J by 1 base, with 6 bases left in between. For the CDR3, the DNA is TGCGCCAGCAGCTTTACAGATAACTATGGCTACACCTTC. Its protein product is CASSFTDNYGYTF.

The CDR3, as DNA: TGTGCCAGCAGACCCAGCGGGCGCGGGTCACCCCTCCACTTT. It specifies CASRPSGRGSPLHF. The chain recombines TRBV6-2 or TRBV6-3 with TRBJ1-6; D gene unclear. Germline V gene lookup returns CDR1 MNHEY and CDR2 SVGEGT. The CDR3 runs 14 residues. V was clipped by 6 bases and J by 10 bases, with 16 bases between them.

This clonotype was detected a few times. The chain couples TRBV9 to TRBJ2-1; D unresolved. Germline lookup yields CDR1 SGDLS and CDR2 YYNGEE. This CDR3 has 12 amino acids. With 1 base removed from V and 5 bases from J, the gap between germline ends came to 4 bases. CDR3 in DNA: TGTGCCAGCAGCGTAAACCACAATGAGCAGTTCTTC. The encoded protein is CASSVNHNEQFF.

A remark on this clonotype: Compared with germline, one end of the junction differs, possibly owing to a read error. The rearrangement joins TRBV20-1 to TRBJ2-1; no reliable D call. The CDR3 is made up of 14 amino acids. The germline V gene encodes CDR1 DFQATT and CDR2 SNEGSKA (reference sequence). CDR3 region: CSATPRDSYNGQFF. The DNA for the CDR3 is TGCAGTGCCACTCCGCGCGATTCCTACAATGGGCAGTTCTTC.

This clonotype was seen more than once but under ten times. The J gene is TRBJ2-5, the V gene TRBV27; D gene uncertain. There are 15 residues in the CDR3. Germline CDR1 MNHEY, CDR2 SMNVEV (reference sequence). Trimming stripped 0 bases from V and 1 base from J, with 9 bases between. The CDR3 nucleotides are TGTGCCAGCAGTTTATCAGGGTCCCTCCAAGAGACCCAGTACTTC. Its protein is CASSLSGSLQETQYF.

The CDR3: CASSLVRLDRDKLFF. Here the CDR3 DNA reads TGTGCCAGCAGCTTAGTTCGCCTTGACAGGGACAAACTGTTTTTT. The J gene is TRBJ1-4, the V gene TRBV7-9; TRBD1 matches at 7 bases. J gave up 11 bases and V 1 base, and 10 bases lay outside the gene matches. This CDR3 is 15 amino acids long. Germline V lookup: CDR1 SEHNR, CDR2 FQNEAQ (reference sequence).

This clonotype appeared a few times. The chain is built from TRBV11-2 and TRBJ2-7; 9 bases agree with TRBD2. With V trimmed by 3 bases and J by 2 bases, 11 bases remained unmatched. Germline V gene sequence: CDR1 SGHAT, CDR2 FQNNGV. The CDR3 sequence is 17 residues long. The CDR3 nucleotides read TGTGCCAGCAGCTTTAAGTCCGGGACTAGCCCTACCTACGAGCAGTACTTC. It encodes CASSFKSGTSPTYEQYF.

The chain joins TRBV7-2 to TRBJ2-1; TRBD2 aligns across 12 bases. The V gene end was trimmed by 4 bases and the J gene end by 6 bases; junction bases not matched to a gene: 4. The length of the CDR3 is 15 residues. Germline V gives CDR1 SGHTA, CDR2 FQGNSA. This CDR3 reads CASSSRLAGANEQFF. The CDR3 bases are TGTGCCAGCAGCTCTAGACTAGCGGGAGCCAATGAGCAGTTCTTC.

The chain joins TRBV9 to TRBJ2-5; D gene ambiguous. Trimming pared 2 bases from V and 1 base from J, leaving 12 bases between. The CDR3 has 15 amino acids. Germline loops: CDR1 SGDLS, CDR2 YYNGEE. CDR3 sequence reads: CASSVLGTVQETQYF. The CDR3 DNA reads as TGTGCCAGCAGCGTTCTAGGAACAGTCCAAGAGACCCAGTACTTC.

This clonotype was seen only a few times. The V gene is TRBV11-2, the J gene TRBJ2-1; D gene unclear. TRBJ2-7 explains the end of the DNA better; the J call may be wrong. CDR1 and CDR2 from the germline V gene are SGHAT and FQNNGV. The length of the CDR3 is 14 residues. The CDR3 bases are TGTGCCAGCAGCTCGACATCGCCCTACAATGAGCAGTACTTC. It translates to CASSSTSPYNEQYF.

The chain joins TRBV15 to TRBJ2-7; no clear D gene. CDR3 size: 14 residues. Germline lookup yields CDR1 LNHNV and CDR2 YYDKDF (reference sequence). Between the trimmed V and J ends, which lost 0 bases and 3 bases, there was a span of 9 bases. The CDR3 sequence is CATSREGSIYEQYF. In DNA, the CDR3 is TGTGCCACCAGCAGAGAGGGGTCGATCTACGAGCAGTACTTC.

V is TRBV28 and J is TRBJ2-3; perhaps TRBD2 as D (7 bases). V was clipped by 10 bases and J by 4 bases, with 21 bases between them. This CDR3 is 15 amino acids long. Germline V gene sequence: CDR1 MDHEN, CDR2 SYDVKM. CDR3 in amino acids: CATILGGRAPDTQYF. DNA of the CDR3: TGTGCCACCATCCTAGGGGGGAGGGCCCCAGATACGCAGTATTTT. The entire variable domain, with the rest obtained from reference TRBV28 and TRBJ2-3, is as follows: DVKVTQSSRYLVKRTGEKVFLECVQDMDHENMFWYRQDPGLGLRLIYFSYDVKMKEKGDIPEGYSVSREKKERFSLILESASTNQTSMYLCATILGGRAPDTQYFGPGTRLTVL.

The CDR3, as DNA: TGTGCCATCAGGAGGGACCAAGAGACCCAGTACTTC. This encodes CAIRRDQETQYF. This chain joins TRBV10-3 and TRBJ2-5, with D possibly matching TRBD2 (5 bases). Between the trimmed V and J ends, which lost 6 bases and 0 bases, there was a span of 5 bases. Germline values: CDR1 ENHRY, CDR2 SYGVKD. The length of the CDR3 is 12 residues.

This clonotype has just a few counts. As DNA, the CDR3 is TGCAGCGTTGCCAGCGGGGGGAACACTGAAGCTTTCTTT. Protein: CSVASGGNTEAFF. The chain recombines TRBV29-1 with TRBJ1-1; tentatively, D is TRBD1 (5 bases). Germline V lookup: CDR1 SQVTM, CDR2 ANQGSEA. The CDR3 contains 13 residues. V was cut by 4 bases and J by 1 base, with 10 bases left in between.

This rearrangement joins TRBV7-2 to TRBJ2-7, with TRBD2 matching over 11 bases. V shed 1 base and J 4 bases; nucleotides not matched to a gene: 3. The CDR3 extends over 15 amino acids. Per the germline V gene, CDR1 is SGHTA and CDR2 is FQGNSA. The CDR3 coding sequence is TGTGCCAGCAGCTTAGAACTAGCGGGAGTATACGAGCAGTACTTC. It encodes CASSLELAGVYEQYF.

The V gene is TRBV6-5, the J gene TRBJ2-2; 7 nucleotides line up with TRBD1. Germline V gives CDR1 MNHEY, CDR2 SVGAGI. The V and J ends lost 6 bases and 4 bases, in that order; junction bases with no gene match: 5. The CDR3 has 14 residues. DNA for the CDR3: TGTGCCAGCAGCCGGGGACAGCCCACCGGGGAGCTGTTTTTT. This sequence encodes CASSRGQPTGELFF.

This clonotype has just a few counts. The V and J genes are TRBV7-2 and TRBJ2-4; D may correspond to TRBD1 or TRBD2 (5 bases each). The ends were cut back, 0 bases at V and 8 bases at J, with 8 bases in the middle. This CDR3 comprises 13 residues. Per germline, CDR1 SGHTA and CDR2 FQGNSA. CDR3 DNA sequence: TGTGCCAGCAGCTTAGCGAGGGGAGACATTCAGTACTTC. Amino acid sequence: CASSLARGDIQYF.

Of note for this clonotype: One junction end disagrees with the germline gene, perhaps due to a read error. This CDR3 is CASKTLFEAIF. The CDR3 nucleotides are TGTGCCAGCAAGACCTTATTTGAAGCTATCTTT. The rearrangement links TRBV6-1 to TRBJ1-1; no definite D call. CDR3 size: 11 residues. Germline CDR1 and CDR2: MNHNS and SASEGT.

The chain's CDR3 is CASSFGLIDEQYF. CDR3 DNA: TGTGCCAGCAGCTTCGGACTTATAGACGAGCAGTACTTC. The rearrangement links TRBV7-2 to TRBJ2-7, with D possibly being TRBD2 (5 bases). Germline assignment: CDR1 SGHTA and CDR2 FQGNSA. The CDR3 has 13 amino acids. Trimming shortened V by 3 bases and J by 5 bases, and 11 bases separated the two germline ends.

The chain carries TRBV20-1 and TRBJ2-7; 7 nucleotides align to TRBD2. In germline, CDR1 is DFQATT, CDR2 SNEGSKA (reference sequence). This CDR3 comprises 16 residues. V trimming: 0 bases; J trimming: 3 bases; junction bases outside the gene matches: 11. CDR3 amino acids: CSARDETGTTLYEQYF. CDR3 sequence (DNA): TGCAGTGCTAGAGACGAAACCGGGACTACGCTCTACGAGCAGTACTTC.